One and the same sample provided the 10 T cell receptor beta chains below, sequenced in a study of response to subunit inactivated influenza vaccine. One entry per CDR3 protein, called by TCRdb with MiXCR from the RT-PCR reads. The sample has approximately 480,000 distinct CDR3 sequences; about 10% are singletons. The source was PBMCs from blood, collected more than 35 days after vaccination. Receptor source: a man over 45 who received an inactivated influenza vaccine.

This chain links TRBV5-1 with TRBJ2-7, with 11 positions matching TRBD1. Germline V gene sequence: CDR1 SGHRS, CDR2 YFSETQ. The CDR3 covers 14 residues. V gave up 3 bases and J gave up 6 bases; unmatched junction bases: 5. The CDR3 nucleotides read TGCGCCAGCAGCTGGACAGGGGGCTTGGGCGAGCAGTACTTC. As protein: CASSWTGGLGEQYF.

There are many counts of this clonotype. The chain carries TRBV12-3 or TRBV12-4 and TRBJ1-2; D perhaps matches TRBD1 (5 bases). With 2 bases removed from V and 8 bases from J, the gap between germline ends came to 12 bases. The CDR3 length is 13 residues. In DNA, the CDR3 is TGTGCCAGCAGTTTAATCCCCAGGGAGGGCTACACCTTC. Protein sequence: CASSLIPREGYTF.

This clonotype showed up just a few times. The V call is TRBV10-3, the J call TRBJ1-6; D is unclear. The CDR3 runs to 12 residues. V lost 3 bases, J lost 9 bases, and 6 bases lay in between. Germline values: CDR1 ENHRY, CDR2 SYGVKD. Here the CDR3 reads CAISEQGSPLHF. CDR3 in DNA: TGTGCCATCAGTGAACAAGGTTCACCCCTCCACTTT.

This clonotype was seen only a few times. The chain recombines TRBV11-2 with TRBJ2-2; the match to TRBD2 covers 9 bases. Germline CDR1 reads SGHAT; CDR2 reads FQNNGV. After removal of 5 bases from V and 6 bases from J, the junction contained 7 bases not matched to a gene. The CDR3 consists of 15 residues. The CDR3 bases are TGTGCCAGCAGCAAATTATTAGCGGGAGCCGGGGAGCTGTTTTTT. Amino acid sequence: CASSKLLAGAGELFF.

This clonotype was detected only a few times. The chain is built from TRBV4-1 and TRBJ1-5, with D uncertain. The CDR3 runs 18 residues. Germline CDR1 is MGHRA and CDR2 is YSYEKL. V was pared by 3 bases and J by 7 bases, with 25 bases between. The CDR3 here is CASSQIHKGYEKGQPQHF. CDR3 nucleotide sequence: TGCGCCAGCAGCCAGATTCATAAGGGTTATGAAAAGGGACAGCCCCAGCATTTT.

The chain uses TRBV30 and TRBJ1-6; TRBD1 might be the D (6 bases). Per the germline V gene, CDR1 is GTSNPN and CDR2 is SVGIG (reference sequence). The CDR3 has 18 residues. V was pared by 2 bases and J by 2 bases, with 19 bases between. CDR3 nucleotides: TGTGCCTGGAGTAAGGGGGGCAGGGGAATCCCCTATAATTCACCCCTCCACTTT. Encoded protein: CAWSKGGRGIPYNSPLHF.

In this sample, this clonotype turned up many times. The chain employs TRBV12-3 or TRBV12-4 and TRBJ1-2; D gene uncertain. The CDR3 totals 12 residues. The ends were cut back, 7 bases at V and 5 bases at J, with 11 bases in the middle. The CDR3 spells CASTRTEYGYTF. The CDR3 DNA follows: TGTGCCAGCACCCGGACCGAATATGGCTACACCTTC.

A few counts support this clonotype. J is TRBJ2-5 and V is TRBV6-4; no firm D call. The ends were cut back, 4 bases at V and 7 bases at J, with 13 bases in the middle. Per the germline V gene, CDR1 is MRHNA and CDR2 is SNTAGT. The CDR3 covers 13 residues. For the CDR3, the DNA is TGTGCCAGCAGTGGAGGCCCCGGTGGGACCCAGTACTTC. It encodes CASSGGPGGTQYF.

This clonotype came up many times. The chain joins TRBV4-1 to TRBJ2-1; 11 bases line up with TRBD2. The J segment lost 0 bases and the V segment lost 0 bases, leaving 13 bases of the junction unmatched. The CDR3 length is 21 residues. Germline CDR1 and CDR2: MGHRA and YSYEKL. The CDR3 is CASSQDPPYSGRALSYNEQFF. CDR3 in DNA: TGCGCCAGCAGCCAAGATCCCCCCTATAGCGGGAGGGCCCTCTCCTACAATGAGCAGTTCTTC.

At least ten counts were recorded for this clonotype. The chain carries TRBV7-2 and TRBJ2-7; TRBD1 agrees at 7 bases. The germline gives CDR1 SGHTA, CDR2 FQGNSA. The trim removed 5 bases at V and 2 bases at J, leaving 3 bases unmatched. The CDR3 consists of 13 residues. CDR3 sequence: CASSRQGTYEQYF. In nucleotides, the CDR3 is TGTGCCAGCAGCCGACAGGGCACCTACGAGCAGTACTTC.